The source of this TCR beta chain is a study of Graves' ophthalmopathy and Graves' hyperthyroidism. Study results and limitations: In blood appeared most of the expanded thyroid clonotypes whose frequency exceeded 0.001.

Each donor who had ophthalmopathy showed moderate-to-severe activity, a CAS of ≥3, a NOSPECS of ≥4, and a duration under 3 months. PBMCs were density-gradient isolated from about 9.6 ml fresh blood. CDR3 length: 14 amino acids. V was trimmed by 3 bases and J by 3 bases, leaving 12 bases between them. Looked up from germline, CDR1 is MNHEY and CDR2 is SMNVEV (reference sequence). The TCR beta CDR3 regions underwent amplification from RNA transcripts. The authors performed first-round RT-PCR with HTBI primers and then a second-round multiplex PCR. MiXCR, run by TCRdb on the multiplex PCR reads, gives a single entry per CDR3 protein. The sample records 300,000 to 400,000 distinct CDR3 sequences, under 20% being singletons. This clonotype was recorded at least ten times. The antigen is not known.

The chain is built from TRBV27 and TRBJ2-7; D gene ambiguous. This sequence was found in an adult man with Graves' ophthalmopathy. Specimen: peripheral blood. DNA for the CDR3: TGTGCCAGCAGTTTCTCTTTTAGAATCTACGAGCAGTACTTC. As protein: CASSFSFRIYEQYF.